This note documents a single T cell receptor beta chain sequence. Its specificity is unknown. These data belong to a study of early T cells in non-severe SARS-CoV-2 infection. The wider study: Investigators sequenced bulk RNA drawn from unsorted whole blood, and chains remained unpaired.

Study-wide findings and caveats: VDJdb-based matching was biased toward anti-spike CD8 responses and missed private and CD4 specificities.

Unique molecular identifiers were attached to individual cDNA molecules. TCRdb recomputed calls from the 5' RACE reads with MiXCR, one row per CDR3 protein. The table records about 61,000 distinct CDR3 sequences, approximately 12% of them present only once. The source material was whole blood, sampled at baseline. The sequence was obtained from an adult who was a healthcare worker with PCR-confirmed SARS-CoV-2 infection or an uninfected control (not recorded which). The donor label of this sample is uncertain.

The CDR3: CASSLQGALTGELFF. The CDR3, as DNA: TGCGCCAGCAGTCTACAGGGGGCATTAACCGGGGAGCTGTTTTTT. The chain joins TRBV4-1 to TRBJ2-2, with 9 nucleotides matching TRBD1. Germline-derived CDR1 and CDR2 are MGHRA and YSYEKL. The CDR3 runs to 15 residues. The V segment lost 6 bases and the J segment 5 bases; nucleotides outside the gene matches: 7.